This TCR beta chain was profiled in a study of technical replicates of blood from several donors. The table came from immunoSEQ multiplex PCR; TCRdb's copy has only in-frame clones and leaves some out. Here the sample spans 80,000 or so clones, over 75% being singletons. Only a few counts were recorded for this clone. The sequenced sample consisted of PBMCs. The clonotype comes from a human donor in good health. Some clones in this sample may be carry-over from other donors' samples.

CDR3 bases: TGCGGGAGCAGCTCCGGGACTAGCGGGGCCGGGTGGTACTTC. This translates into CGSSSGTSGAGWYF. The chain is built from TRBV5-1 and TRBJ2-5; 13 nucleotides agree with TRBD2. The CDR3 is made up of 14 amino acids. Germline CDR1 is SGHRS and CDR2 is YFSETQ.